Listed below are T cell receptor beta chains from one sample, sequenced in a study of shared clonotypes between healthy human individuals. Only in-frame clones appear in the TCRdb table, and some are missing; sequencing was by immunoSEQ multiplex PCR. Of about 1.4 million clones listed, around 97% are singletons. The source material was naive CD4+ T cells sorted from blood. These receptors came from a man aged 30 to 45 in good health. CDR3s include the opening cysteine and the closing phenylalanine or tryptophan. A D gene is named only where the DNA matches it firmly. Part of the rows lack a size; the others show once, few, many or a class for expanded clones.

v_call: TRBV15
cdr3_length: 13
j_call: TRBJ1-1
clone_size: .
d_call: .
cdr3_nt: TGTGCCACCAGCAGCGGGATGAACACTGAAGCTTTCTTT
cdr3_aa: CATSSGMNTEAFF

v_call: TRBV2
cdr3_length: 18
j_call: TRBJ2-5
clone_size: .
d_call: TRBD2
cdr3_nt: TGTGCCAGGGGTTGGAATAGGACTAGCGGGAGGATGGCAGAGACCCAGTACTTC
cdr3_aa: CARGWNRTSGRMAETQYF

v_call: TRBV28
cdr3_length: 12
j_call: TRBJ2-5
clone_size: .
d_call: .
cdr3_nt: TGTGCCAGCAGCCGGGACCTAGAGACCCAGTACTTC
cdr3_aa: CASSRDLETQYF

v_call: TRBV10-1
cdr3_length: 15
j_call: TRBJ2-2
clone_size: .
d_call: TRBD2
cdr3_nt: TGCGCCAGCAGTGCTGAGCGGGAGTTGGGCGGGGAGCTGTTTTTT
cdr3_aa: CASSAERELGGELFF

v_call: TRBV5-1
cdr3_length: 16
j_call: TRBJ2-7
clone_size: .
d_call: .
cdr3_nt: TGCGCCAGCAGCTCATTGGACAGTATGAGAACCTACGAGCAGTACTTC
cdr3_aa: CASSSLDSMRTYEQYF

v_call: TRBV10-1
cdr3_length: 13
j_call: TRBJ2-3
clone_size: few
d_call: .
cdr3_nt: TGCGCCAGCAGCCCGGGACGGAGGGATACGCAGTATTTT
cdr3_aa: CASSPGRRDTQYF

v_call: TRBV6-5
cdr3_length: 14
j_call: TRBJ2-5
clone_size: .
d_call: .
cdr3_nt: TGTGCCAGCAGTTACAACGGCTACCAAGAGACCCAGTACTTC
cdr3_aa: CASSYNGYQETQYF

v_call: TRBV28
cdr3_length: 15
j_call: TRBJ1-4
clone_size: .
d_call: .
cdr3_nt: TGTGCCAGCAGTCCCCCGGGGGGGGCTAGTGAAAAACTGTTTTTT
cdr3_aa: CASSPPGGASEKLFF

v_call: TRBV5-4
cdr3_length: 13
j_call: TRBJ2-4
clone_size: .
d_call: .
cdr3_nt: TGTGCCAGCACCACCGGGCAGGAGGGCATTCAGTACTTC
cdr3_aa: CASTTGQEGIQYF

v_call: TRBV6-4
cdr3_length: 15
j_call: TRBJ2-2
clone_size: once
d_call: TRBD1
cdr3_nt: TGTGCCAGCAGAGGGACAGGGGTGAACACCGGGGAGCTGTTTTTT
cdr3_aa: CASRGTGVNTGELFF

v_call: TRBV7-8
cdr3_length: 16
j_call: TRBJ2-2
clone_size: .
d_call: .
cdr3_nt: TGTGCCAGCAGCCCCCGGGACCCCACGGACACCGGGGAGCTGTTTTTT
cdr3_aa: CASSPRDPTDTGELFF

v_call: TRBV11-1
cdr3_length: 16
j_call: TRBJ2-1
clone_size: .
d_call: TRBD2
cdr3_nt: TGTGCCAGCAGCTTAGAAACTAGCGGGATCGTTTATGAGCAGTTCTTC
cdr3_aa: CASSLETSGIVYEQFF

v_call: TRBV5-6
cdr3_length: 14
j_call: TRBJ2-7
clone_size: .
d_call: TRBD1
cdr3_nt: TGTGCCAGCAGCTTGTTTGACAGGGCGTACGAGCAGTACTTC
cdr3_aa: CASSLFDRAYEQYF

v_call: TRBV27
cdr3_length: 18
j_call: TRBJ2-6
clone_size: .
d_call: .
cdr3_nt: TGTGCCAGCAGTTTTAAGGGCGGGTCACCTCGGGGGGCCAACGTCCTGACTTTC
cdr3_aa: CASSFKGGSPRGANVLTF

v_call: TRBV11-3
cdr3_length: 14
j_call: TRBJ2-3
clone_size: .
d_call: .
cdr3_nt: TGTGCCAGCAGCCAGACGTGGGGCACAGATACGCAGTATTTT
cdr3_aa: CASSQTWGTDTQYF

v_call: TRBV7-9
cdr3_length: 17
j_call: TRBJ2-2
clone_size: .
d_call: .
cdr3_nt: TGTGCCAGCAGCATATTACCTCCGGGACTCAACACCGGGGAGCTGTTTTTT
cdr3_aa: CASSILPPGLNTGELFF

v_call: TRBV4-3
cdr3_length: 15
j_call: TRBJ1-4
clone_size: .
d_call: TRBD1
cdr3_nt: TGCGCCAGCAGCCGGACAGGGGGAGAGGGTGAAAAACTGTTTTTT
cdr3_aa: CASSRTGGEGEKLFF

v_call: TRBV2
cdr3_length: 14
j_call: TRBJ2-1
clone_size: .
d_call: .
cdr3_nt: TGTGCCAGCAGTGAGCAGGGAACCTACAATGAGCAGTTCTTC
cdr3_aa: CASSEQGTYNEQFF

v_call: TRBV28
cdr3_length: 18
j_call: TRBJ2-7
clone_size: .
d_call: TRBD2
cdr3_nt: TGTGCCAGCAGTTCCCCAAAGGGACTAGCGGGGGGAACCTACGAGCAGTACTTC
cdr3_aa: CASSSPKGLAGGTYEQYF

v_call: TRBV7-9
cdr3_length: 13
j_call: TRBJ2-7
clone_size: .
d_call: .
cdr3_nt: TGTGCCAGCAGCTTAGCATTGACCTACGAGCAGTACTTC
cdr3_aa: CASSLALTYEQYF

v_call: TRBV7-6
cdr3_length: 12
j_call: TRBJ2-7
clone_size: few
d_call: .
cdr3_nt: TGTGCCAGCAGCTTAGCCGCGGGGGAGCAGTACTTC
cdr3_aa: CASSLAAGEQYF

v_call: TRBV28
cdr3_length: 13
j_call: TRBJ2-1
clone_size: .
d_call: TRBD2
cdr3_nt: TGTGCCGGAAGGGCTAGCGGGGACAATGAGCAGTTCTTC
cdr3_aa: CAGRASGDNEQFF

v_call: TRBV7-8
cdr3_length: 14
j_call: TRBJ2-7
clone_size: .
d_call: .
cdr3_nt: TGTGCCAGCAGCTCCGAGAGGGGCCAATACGAGCAGTACTTC
cdr3_aa: CASSSERGQYEQYF

v_call: TRBV4-3
cdr3_length: 13
j_call: TRBJ2-7
clone_size: .
d_call: .
cdr3_nt: TGCGCCAGCAGCCAAGACGGGACTGGCGAGCAGTACTTC
cdr3_aa: CASSQDGTGEQYF

v_call: TRBV7-8
cdr3_length: 12
j_call: TRBJ2-7
clone_size: .
d_call: .
cdr3_nt: TGTGCCAGCAGCCAACCCCCGGGGTCCCCCTCCTTC
cdr3_aa: CASSQPPGSPSF

v_call: TRBV11-2
cdr3_length: 16
j_call: TRBJ2-1
clone_size: .
d_call: .
cdr3_nt: TGTGCCAGCAGCTTAGAGGGGCGGATTCTTGGGAATGAGCAGTTCTTC
cdr3_aa: CASSLEGRILGNEQFF

v_call: TRBV5-1
cdr3_length: 15
j_call: TRBJ1-3
clone_size: .
d_call: TRBD1
cdr3_nt: TGCGCCAGCAGCTTAGGGACAGGATCTGGAAACACCATATATTTT
cdr3_aa: CASSLGTGSGNTIYF

v_call: TRBV5-1
cdr3_length: 14
j_call: TRBJ1-1
clone_size: .
d_call: .
cdr3_nt: TGCGCCAGCATAGAAGGACCACCGAACACTGAAGCTTTCTTT
cdr3_aa: CASIEGPPNTEAFF

v_call: TRBV5-1
cdr3_length: 15
j_call: TRBJ1-1
clone_size: .
d_call: .
cdr3_nt: TGCGCCAGCAGCTTGGGAGGAGGGATGAACACTGAAGCTTTCTTT
cdr3_aa: CASSLGGGMNTEAFF

v_call: TRBV18
cdr3_length: 16
j_call: TRBJ2-6
clone_size: once
d_call: .
cdr3_nt: TGTGCCAGCTCAGTCACCGGGGGCGCCGGGGCCAACGTCCTGACTTTC
cdr3_aa: CASSVTGGAGANVLTF

v_call: TRBV5-1
cdr3_length: 17
j_call: TRBJ1-2
clone_size: .
d_call: .
cdr3_nt: TGCGCCAGCAGCGGGGGTGGGCAAGTCCCTCGACTCTATGGCTACACCTTC
cdr3_aa: CASSGGGQVPRLYGYTF

v_call: TRBV11-2
cdr3_length: 14
j_call: TRBJ1-2
clone_size: .
d_call: .
cdr3_nt: TGTGCCAGCAGCACTTGGACCGCTAACTATGGCTACACCTTC
cdr3_aa: CASSTWTANYGYTF

v_call: TRBV4-1
cdr3_length: 17
j_call: TRBJ1-1
clone_size: .
d_call: .
cdr3_nt: TGCGCCAGCAGCCATGATGGTATGGTACGGCGAGACACTGAAGCTTTCTTT
cdr3_aa: CASSHDGMVRRDTEAFF

v_call: TRBV6-5
cdr3_length: 15
j_call: TRBJ1-2
clone_size: .
d_call: .
cdr3_nt: TGTGCCAGCAGTTATCGGGCAGAGGGTAACTATGGCTACACCTTC
cdr3_aa: CASSYRAEGNYGYTF

v_call: TRBV3-2
cdr3_length: 9
j_call: TRBJ2-5
clone_size: .
d_call: .
cdr3_nt: TGTGCCAGCAGCCCAGTTCAGTACTTC
cdr3_aa: CASSPVQYF

v_call: TRBV12-5
cdr3_length: 15
j_call: TRBJ1-1
clone_size: .
d_call: TRBD1
cdr3_nt: TGTGCTAGTGTACATTGCCCCCCCAGGGGGTTCCTCAGTTTCTTT
cdr3_aa: CASVHCPPRGFLSFF

v_call: TRBV11-2
cdr3_length: 15
j_call: TRBJ1-2
clone_size: .
d_call: TRBD1
cdr3_nt: TGTGCCAGCAGCTTAGAGGGACAGAGCCTATATGGCTACACCTTC
cdr3_aa: CASSLEGQSLYGYTF

v_call: TRBV5-4
cdr3_length: 13
j_call: TRBJ2-3
clone_size: .
d_call: .
cdr3_nt: TGTGCCAGCAGCGGCCAGACGACAGATACGCAGTATTTT
cdr3_aa: CASSGQTTDTQYF

v_call: TRBV7-2
cdr3_length: 13
j_call: TRBJ1-1
clone_size: .
d_call: .
cdr3_nt: TGTGCCAGCAGTCAAAGGGTTATAGCTGAAGCTTTCTTT
cdr3_aa: CASSQRVIAEAFF

v_call: TRBV5-6
cdr3_length: 18
j_call: TRBJ2-2
clone_size: .
d_call: .
cdr3_nt: TGTGCCAGCAGCTTACTCAGGCTCGGTTCGAGGATCACCGGGGAGCTGTTTTTT
cdr3_aa: CASSLLRLGSRITGELFF

v_call: TRBV15
cdr3_length: 14
j_call: TRBJ2-5
clone_size: .
d_call: .
cdr3_nt: TGTGCCACCAGCAGAGTGCCCAACGCAGAGACCCAGTACTTC
cdr3_aa: CATSRVPNAETQYF

v_call: TRBV28
cdr3_length: 18
j_call: TRBJ1-5
clone_size: .
d_call: TRBD1
cdr3_nt: TGTGCCAGCAGCCCCCCCTTTGGGCAGGGGGCCTACAATCAGCCCCAGCATTTT
cdr3_aa: CASSPPFGQGAYNQPQHF

v_call: TRBV5-6
cdr3_length: 16
j_call: TRBJ2-7
clone_size: .
d_call: TRBD1
cdr3_nt: TGTGCCAGCAGCTCCCTAAAGACAGGGTATGCCTACGAGCAGTACTTC
cdr3_aa: CASSSLKTGYAYEQYF

v_call: TRBV6-1
cdr3_length: 15
j_call: TRBJ2-1
clone_size: .
d_call: .
cdr3_nt: TGTGCCAGCAGTGAAATCGGGACCCCCAGGAATGAGCAGTTCTTC
cdr3_aa: CASSEIGTPRNEQFF

v_call: TRBV5-1
cdr3_length: 16
j_call: TRBJ2-7
clone_size: once
d_call: TRBD2
cdr3_nt: TGCGCCAGCAGCCAAGGACTAGCGGGAGTAGGCTACGAGCAGTACTTC
cdr3_aa: CASSQGLAGVGYEQYF

v_call: TRBV18
cdr3_length: 16
j_call: TRBJ2-2
clone_size: .
d_call: TRBD2
cdr3_nt: TGTGCCAGCTCACCACAACAGCGGGAGATCGACAGGGAGCTGTTTTTT
cdr3_aa: CASSPQQREIDRELFF

v_call: TRBV7-2
cdr3_length: 15
j_call: TRBJ2-1
clone_size: once
d_call: .
cdr3_nt: TGTGCCAGCAGCTTAGCAATGGGTTCCTACAATGAGCAGTTCTTC
cdr3_aa: CASSLAMGSYNEQFF

v_call: TRBV28
cdr3_length: 14
j_call: TRBJ2-5
clone_size: .
d_call: .
cdr3_nt: TGTGCCAGCAGACTGACAGTATACCAAGAGACCCAGTACTTC
cdr3_aa: CASRLTVYQETQYF

v_call: TRBV14
cdr3_length: 14
j_call: TRBJ2-1
clone_size: once
d_call: TRBD2
cdr3_nt: TGTGCCAGCAGCCAAGATCTCCTAGCGGGAAAGCAGTTCTTC
cdr3_aa: CASSQDLLAGKQFF

v_call: TRBV28
cdr3_length: 14
j_call: TRBJ1-2
clone_size: .
d_call: TRBD1
cdr3_nt: TGTGCCAGCAGACTTACTGGACAGGGGTATGGCTACACCTTC
cdr3_aa: CASRLTGQGYGYTF

v_call: TRBV7-2
cdr3_length: 13
j_call: TRBJ1-2
clone_size: .
d_call: .
cdr3_nt: TGTGCCAGCAACAAGGGACTTCTCTATGGCTACACCTTC
cdr3_aa: CASNKGLLYGYTF

v_call: TRBV9
cdr3_length: 16
j_call: TRBJ2-6
clone_size: once
d_call: .
cdr3_nt: TGTGCCAGCAGCGGAGAACAGAACTCTGGGGCCAACGTCCTGACTTTC
cdr3_aa: CASSGEQNSGANVLTF

v_call: TRBV7-9
cdr3_length: 14
j_call: TRBJ2-7
clone_size: .
d_call: .
cdr3_nt: TGTGCCAGCAGCTTAGAGGGACCGTCCTACGAGCAGTACTTC
cdr3_aa: CASSLEGPSYEQYF

v_call: TRBV19
cdr3_length: 15
j_call: TRBJ2-3
clone_size: .
d_call: .
cdr3_nt: TGTGCCAGTAAGGTGCAGGGGCCTGGCACAGATACGCAGTATTTT
cdr3_aa: CASKVQGPGTDTQYF

v_call: TRBV5-4
cdr3_length: 14
j_call: TRBJ2-2
clone_size: .
d_call: .
cdr3_nt: TGTGCCAGCAGCCCACGATCGAACACCGGGGAGCTGTTTTTT
cdr3_aa: CASSPRSNTGELFF

v_call: TRBV5-1
cdr3_length: 15
j_call: TRBJ2-7
clone_size: .
d_call: .
cdr3_nt: TGCGCCAGCAGCTTGGAGCCAGGCTCTAGCTACGAGCAGTACTTC
cdr3_aa: CASSLEPGSSYEQYF

v_call: TRBV9
cdr3_length: 15
j_call: TRBJ2-7
clone_size: .
d_call: TRBD2
cdr3_nt: TGTGCCAGCAGTCCAGAGGGCGGGAGGGCAAGCGAGCAGTACTTC
cdr3_aa: CASSPEGGRASEQYF

v_call: TRBV6-1
cdr3_length: 14
j_call: TRBJ2-7
clone_size: .
d_call: TRBD2
cdr3_nt: TGTGCCAGCAACATAGCGGGAGGCTCCTACGAGCAGTACTTC
cdr3_aa: CASNIAGGSYEQYF

v_call: TRBV29-1
cdr3_length: 18
j_call: TRBJ2-5
clone_size: .
d_call: TRBD2
cdr3_nt: TGCAGCGTTGGGGTTTGGGGACTAGCGGGAGTTAGGCAAGAGACCCAGTACTTC
cdr3_aa: CSVGVWGLAGVRQETQYF